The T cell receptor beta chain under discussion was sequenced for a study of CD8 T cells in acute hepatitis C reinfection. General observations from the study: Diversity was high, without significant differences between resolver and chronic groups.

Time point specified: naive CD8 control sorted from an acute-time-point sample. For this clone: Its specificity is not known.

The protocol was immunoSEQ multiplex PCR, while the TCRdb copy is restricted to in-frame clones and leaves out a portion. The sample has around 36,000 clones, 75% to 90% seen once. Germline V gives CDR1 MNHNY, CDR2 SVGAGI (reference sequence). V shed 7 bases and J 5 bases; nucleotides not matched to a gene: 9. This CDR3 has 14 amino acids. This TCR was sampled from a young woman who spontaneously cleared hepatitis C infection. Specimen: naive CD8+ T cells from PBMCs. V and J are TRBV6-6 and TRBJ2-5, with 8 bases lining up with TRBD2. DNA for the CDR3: TGTGCCAGCACTTCATCGGGGGGGGACGAGACCCAGTACTTC. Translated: CASTSSGGDETQYF.